The 22 T cell receptor beta chains presented below share a single source sample, sequenced in a study of identical twins. MiXCR, applied by TCRdb to the 5' RACE reads, yields one record per CDR3 protein. This table holds about 890,000 distinct CDR3 sequences, about 12% found once. This sample also appeared in a second study, on yellow fever vaccine responses in identical twins.

The material sequenced was PBMCs. Receptor source: a woman between 18 and 30 years old in good health.

This clonotype was detected a few times. This chain uses TRBV6-5 with TRBJ1-4; D perhaps matches TRBD1 (5 bases). V gave up 2 bases and J gave up 0 bases, with 16 bases separating them. The CDR3 runs 18 residues. Per the germline V gene, CDR1 is MNHEY and CDR2 is SVGAGI. The CDR3 region has the DNA TGTGCCAGCAGTTACGGCCTGGGGCACGTTGCAACTAATGAAAAACTGTTTTTT. This sequence encodes CASSYGLGHVATNEKLFF.

This clonotype appeared a few times. V gene TRBV15 combines with J gene TRBJ2-7; D is possibly TRBD1 (6 bases). CDR3 size: 14 residues. Per germline, CDR1 LNHNV and CDR2 YYDKDF (reference sequence). With 3 bases removed from V and 5 bases from J, the gap between germline ends came to 14 bases. The CDR3 nucleotides read TGTGCCACCAGCAGCGGACAGTACTTCCACGAGCAGTACGTC. This translates into CATSSGQYFHEQYV.

This clonotype was picked up a small number of times. The rearrangement uses TRBV12-5 and TRBJ2-7; unclear D gene. There are 12 residues in the CDR3. V was pared by 4 bases and J by 4 bases, with 8 bases between. Looked up from germline, CDR1 is LGHNT and CDR2 is FRNRAP. The CDR3 is CASGSSYYEQYF. In DNA, the CDR3 is TGTGCTAGTGGTTCATCCTATTACGAGCAGTACTTC.

The chain recombines TRBV4-1 with TRBJ2-1; D possibly corresponds to TRBD1 (6 bases). Trimming removed 2 bases at V and 0 bases at J, with 14 bases between. The germline V gene has CDR1 MGHRA and CDR2 YSYEKL. This CDR3 comprises 17 residues. For the CDR3, the DNA is TGCGCCAGCAGCCAACCTCGTGGGGGCCGCTCCTACAATGAGCAGTTCTTC. Its protein product is CASSQPRGGRSYNEQFF.

The chain links TRBV2 to TRBJ2-1, with a tentative D call TRBD2 (5 bases). There are 13 residues in the CDR3. The V end was cut by 9 bases, the J end by 6 bases, with 15 bases between. Germline assignment: CDR1 SNHLY and CDR2 FYNNEI. The CDR3 here is CASGQDSFNEQFF. The CDR3 bases are TGTGCCAGTGGGCAGGACTCTTTCAATGAGCAGTTCTTC.

Remarks on this clonotype: At one boundary the junction diverges from the germline segment, which might be a read error. This chain connects TRBV12-3 or TRBV12-4 to TRBJ2-1, with TRBD1 matching over 12 bases. This CDR3 has 19 amino acids. CDR3 sequence (DNA): TGTGCCAGCTGTTTAGGCCGGGACAGGGGGCTAGCTGGCTACAATGAGCAGTTCTTC. As protein: CASCLGRDRGLAGYNEQFF.

This clonotype turned up a few times. The gene calls are TRBV11-2 and TRBJ2-1, with 13 bases fitting TRBD2. The V gene end was trimmed by 4 bases and the J gene end by 7 bases; junction bases not matched to a gene: 4. CDR3 size: 15 residues. Germline CDR1 is SGHAT and CDR2 is FQNNGV. The CDR3 coding sequence is TGTGCCAGCAGCTCCCAGACTAGCGGGGGGAATGAGCAGTTCTTC. Amino acid sequence: CASSSQTSGGNEQFF. Complete variable domain (other parts from reference TRBV11-2 and TRBJ2-1): EAGVAQSPRYKIIEKRQSVAFWCNPISGHATLYWYQQILGQGPKLLIQFQNNGVVDDSQLPKDRFSAERLKGVDSTLKIQPAKLEDSAVYLCASSSQTSGGNEQFFGPGTRLTVL.

J is TRBJ2-1 and V is TRBV14; no definite D call. Germline CDR1 SGHDN, CDR2 FVKESK. There are 12 residues in the CDR3. The V end was cut by 3 bases, the J end by 7 bases, with 7 bases between. CDR3 in amino acids: CASSHVTNEQFF. CDR3 DNA: TGTGCCAGCAGCCATGTCACGAATGAGCAGTTCTTC.

In this sample, this clonotype turned up a few times. V is TRBV11-2 and J is TRBJ2-2, with TRBD1 matching 10 bases. Trimming cost V 4 bases and J 1 base; bases outside gene matches: 9. This CDR3 region has 18 residues. The V gene's germline CDR1 is SGHAT and CDR2 FQNNGV. CDR3 amino acids: CASSSSRDRGVNTGELFF. In nucleotides, the CDR3 is TGTGCCAGCAGCTCGTCCCGGGACAGGGGCGTGAACACCGGGGAGCTGTTTTTT.

The V call is TRBV4-1, the J call TRBJ2-7; D remains ambiguous. CDR1 and CDR2 from the germline V gene are MGHRA and YSYEKL. The CDR3 is 14 residues long. Trimming took off 1 base at V and 4 bases at J, with 11 bases between the two ends. CDR3 sequence reads: CASSQVVGRYEQYV. CDR3 bases: TGCGCCAGCAGCCAAGTGGTGGGAAGGTACGAGCAGTACGTC.

This clonotype turned up a few times. This chain connects TRBV4-1 to TRBJ2-1; weak D call: TRBD2 (5 bases). Looked up from germline, CDR1 is MGHRA and CDR2 is YSYEKL. The CDR3 length is 18 residues. Trimming cost V 2 bases and J 7 bases, with 24 bases left between them. This chain's CDR3 is CASSQPFQQERLGNEQFF. The CDR3 coding sequence is TGCGCCAGCAGCCAACCCTTCCAGCAAGAGCGGTTGGGTAATGAGCAGTTCTTC.

This clonotype has only a few counts. The chain couples TRBV12-3 or TRBV12-4 to TRBJ1-1; no definite D call. The V and J ends lost 6 bases and 4 bases respectively, with 15 bases between them. The CDR3 covers 14 residues. CDR3 sequence: CASRLTGIFTEAFF. The CDR3 nucleotides read TGTGCCAGCAGGCTCACGGGGATTTTCACTGAAGCTTTCTTT.

The gene calls are TRBV7-9 and TRBJ2-1; 7 bases match TRBD2. CDR1 and CDR2 (germline): SEHNR, FQNEAQ (reference sequence). Trimming cost V 1 base and J 0 bases; bases outside gene matches: 6. The CDR3 sequence is 17 residues long. DNA for the CDR3: TGTGCCAGCAGCTTAGTGGGGGGGGAACGCTCCTACAATGAGCAGTTCTTC. This sequence encodes CASSLVGGERSYNEQFF.

This clonotype has just a few counts. The V call is TRBV29-1, the J call TRBJ2-1; TRBD2 matches at 10 bases. Germline lookup yields CDR1 SQVTM and CDR2 ANQGSEA. CDR3 length: 14 residues. V gave up 4 bases and J gave up 8 bases; unmatched junction bases: 8. The CDR3 loop reads CSVVLAGGGYEQFF. CDR3 DNA sequence: TGCAGCGTTGTCTTAGCGGGAGGTGGTTATGAGCAGTTCTTC.

This clonotype has a count of ten or more. V usage is TRBV7-9 and J usage is TRBJ1-1; D remains ambiguous. V gave up 7 bases and J gave up 7 bases, with 13 bases separating them. There are 12 residues in the CDR3. In germline, CDR1 is SEHNR, CDR2 FQNEAQ (reference sequence). The CDR3 protein is CASTPPDGEAFF. CDR3 in DNA: TGTGCCAGCACCCCCCCCGACGGTGAAGCTTTCTTT. Using reference TRBV7-9 and TRBJ1-1 for the parts outside the CDR3, the full variable domain is DTGVSQNPRHKITKRGQNVTFRCDPISEHNRLYWYRQTLGQGPEFLTYFQNEAQLEKSRLLSDRFSAERPKGSFSTLEIQRTEQGDSAMYLCASTPPDGEAFFGQGTRLTVV.

The chain has TRBV6-2 or TRBV6-3 and TRBJ2-5; maybe TRBD2 (6 bases). The V and J ends lost 2 bases and 5 bases respectively, with 18 bases between them. This CDR3 comprises 16 residues. Germline V lookup: CDR1 MNHEY, CDR2 SVGEGT. CDR3 coding DNA: TGTGCCAGCAGTTACGGGGGTCGGGGGAGTGGGGAGACCCAGTACTTC. It is translated as CASSYGGRGSGETQYF.

This chain links TRBV20-1 with TRBJ2-5; D remains ambiguous. The V gene's germline CDR1 is DFQATT and CDR2 SNEGSKA (reference sequence). This CDR3 has 15 residues. The V end was cut by 1 base, the J end by 4 bases, with 16 bases between. CDR3 DNA sequence: TGCAGTGCTAGAGGCGTACACGGGTCGATAGAGACCCAGTACTTC. This translates into CSARGVHGSIETQYF.

The chain recombines TRBV28 with TRBJ2-7, with 10 positions matching TRBD2. Germline values: CDR1 MDHEN, CDR2 SYDVKM. CDR3 size: 15 residues. The V gene end was trimmed by 10 bases and the J gene end by 0 bases; junction bases not matched to a gene: 9. The CDR3 nucleotides read TGTGCCACCGTCAGACCTAGCGGGAGCTCCTACGAGCAGTACTTC. It translates to CATVRPSGSSYEQYF.

This clonotype has ten or more counts. The chain combines TRBV12-3 or TRBV12-4 with TRBJ1-5; D not certain. Trimming took off 5 bases at V and 3 bases at J, with 14 bases between the two ends. CDR3 length: 15 residues. DNA for the CDR3: TGTGCCAGCAGTGCTAGGGAGAGGCACAATCAGCCCCAGCATTTT. Its translation is CASSARERHNQPQHF.

The rearrangement joins TRBV29-1 to TRBJ2-1, with 7 bases aligning to TRBD2. V lost 2 bases to trimming and J lost 0 bases; unmatched junction nucleotides: 1. This CDR3 is built from 14 residues. Germline-derived CDR1 and CDR2 are SQVTM and ANQGSEA. CDR3 coding DNA: TGCAGCGTTGAACGGGGGGTCTCCTACAATGAGCAGTTCTTC. This codes for CSVERGVSYNEQFF.

This clonotype appeared many times. This chain links TRBV16 with TRBJ1-2; D is possibly TRBD1 (6 bases). The CDR3 sequence is 13 residues long. Per germline, CDR1 KGHSY and CDR2 FQNENV. With 4 bases removed from V and 8 bases from J, the gap between germline ends came to 14 bases. The CDR3 region has the DNA TGTGCCAGCAGCCCAGACAGGTTCCGGGGCTACACCTTC. Protein sequence: CASSPDRFRGYTF.

This clonotype has just a few counts. The chain is built from TRBV27 and TRBJ2-2; TRBD1 is a possible D gene (6 bases). Germline V gives CDR1 MNHEY, CDR2 SMNVEV (reference sequence). V lost 0 bases to trimming and J lost 2 bases, with 10 bases between them. The CDR3 runs to 16 residues. CDR3 amino acids: CASSLSAGVNTGELFF. As DNA, the CDR3 is TGTGCCAGCAGTTTATCGGCAGGGGTAAACACCGGGGAGCTGTTTTTT.